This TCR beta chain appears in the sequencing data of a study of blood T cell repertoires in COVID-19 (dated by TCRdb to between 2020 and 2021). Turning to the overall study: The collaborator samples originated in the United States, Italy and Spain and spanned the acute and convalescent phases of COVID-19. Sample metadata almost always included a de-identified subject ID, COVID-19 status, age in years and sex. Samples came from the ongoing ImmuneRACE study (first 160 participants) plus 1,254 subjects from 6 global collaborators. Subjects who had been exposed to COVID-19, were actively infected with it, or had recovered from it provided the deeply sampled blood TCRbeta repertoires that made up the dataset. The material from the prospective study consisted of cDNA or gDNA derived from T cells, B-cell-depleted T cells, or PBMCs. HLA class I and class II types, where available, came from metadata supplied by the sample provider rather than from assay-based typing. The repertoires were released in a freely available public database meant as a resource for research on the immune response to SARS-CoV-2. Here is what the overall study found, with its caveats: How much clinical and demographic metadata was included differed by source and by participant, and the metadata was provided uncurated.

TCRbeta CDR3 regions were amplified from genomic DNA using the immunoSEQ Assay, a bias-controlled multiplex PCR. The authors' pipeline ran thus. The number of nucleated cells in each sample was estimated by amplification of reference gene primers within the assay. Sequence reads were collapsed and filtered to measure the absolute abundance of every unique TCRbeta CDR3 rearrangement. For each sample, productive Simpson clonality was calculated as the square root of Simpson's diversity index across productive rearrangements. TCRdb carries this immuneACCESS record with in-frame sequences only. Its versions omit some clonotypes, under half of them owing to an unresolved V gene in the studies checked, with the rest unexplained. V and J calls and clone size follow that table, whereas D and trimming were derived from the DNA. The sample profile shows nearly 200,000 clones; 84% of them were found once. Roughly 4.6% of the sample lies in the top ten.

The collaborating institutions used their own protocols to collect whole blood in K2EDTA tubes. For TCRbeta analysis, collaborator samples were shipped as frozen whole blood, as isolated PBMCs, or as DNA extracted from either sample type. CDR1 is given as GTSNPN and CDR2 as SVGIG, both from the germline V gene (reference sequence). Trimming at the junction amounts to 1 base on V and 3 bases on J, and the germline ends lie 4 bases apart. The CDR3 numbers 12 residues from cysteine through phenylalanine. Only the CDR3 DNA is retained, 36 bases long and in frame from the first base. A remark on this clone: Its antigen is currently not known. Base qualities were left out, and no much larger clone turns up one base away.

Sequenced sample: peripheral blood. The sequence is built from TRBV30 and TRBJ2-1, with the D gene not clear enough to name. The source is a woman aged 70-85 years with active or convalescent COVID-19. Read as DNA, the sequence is TGTGCCTGGAGTGGCGTCTACAATGAGCAGTTCTTC. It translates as CAWSGVYNEQFF.